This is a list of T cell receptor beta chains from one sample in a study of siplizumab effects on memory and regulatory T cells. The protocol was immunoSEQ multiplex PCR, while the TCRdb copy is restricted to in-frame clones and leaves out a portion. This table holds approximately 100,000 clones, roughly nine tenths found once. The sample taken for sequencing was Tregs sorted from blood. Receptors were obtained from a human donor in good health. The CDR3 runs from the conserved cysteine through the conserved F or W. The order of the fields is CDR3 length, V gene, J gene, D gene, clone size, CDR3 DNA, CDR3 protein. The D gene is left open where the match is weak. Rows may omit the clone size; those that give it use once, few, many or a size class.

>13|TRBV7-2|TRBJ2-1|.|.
TGTGCCAGCAGCCTTCCGTCTCAACCAATGTCGTTCTTC
CASSLPSQPMSFF
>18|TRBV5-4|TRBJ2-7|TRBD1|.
TGTGCCAGCAGCTTGGCCCGAGGTCCCGGGACAGCTACCTACGAGCAGTACTTC
CASSLARGPGTATYEQYF
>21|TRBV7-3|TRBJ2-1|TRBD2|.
TGTGCCAGCAGCTCAACCCTCATGGGACTAGCGGAGGTCGGGACCTACAATGAGCAGTTCTTC
CASSSTLMGLAEVGTYNEQFF
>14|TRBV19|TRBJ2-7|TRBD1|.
TGTGCCAGTAGTATGGGACAGGGGGTACGGGGGCAGTACTTC
CASSMGQGVRGQYF
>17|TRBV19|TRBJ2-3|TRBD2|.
TGTGCCAGTAGTATAGGTGGAATTTTTGGCGGGAGAGGAATGCAGTATTTT
CASSIGGIFGGRGMQYF
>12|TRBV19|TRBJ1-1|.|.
TGTGCCAGTAGTGAAGGGAACACTGAAGCTTTCTTT
CASSEGNTEAFF
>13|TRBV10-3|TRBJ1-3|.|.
TGTGCCATCAGTGAGTCGCAGGGTAGCACCATATATTTT
CAISESQGSTIYF
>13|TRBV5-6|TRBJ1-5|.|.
TGTGCCAGCAGCTTTTCATCGTATCAGCCCCAGCATTTT
CASSFSSYQPQHF
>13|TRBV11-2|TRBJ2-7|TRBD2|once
TGTGCCAGCAGCCGGACTAGCGGGGACGAGCAGTACTTC
CASSRTSGDEQYF
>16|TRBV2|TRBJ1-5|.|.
TGTGCCAGCAGTGAATCCGGATACAGGATTGGACAGCCCCAGCATTTT
CASSESGYRIGQPQHF
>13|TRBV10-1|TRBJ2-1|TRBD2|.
TGCGCCACCTCAGCGGGATCCTACAATGAGCAGTTCTTC
CATSAGSYNEQFF
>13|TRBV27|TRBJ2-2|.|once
TGTGCCAGCAGGGCAGCGAACACCGGGGAGCTGTTTTTT
CASRAANTGELFF
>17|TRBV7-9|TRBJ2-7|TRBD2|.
TGTGCCAGCAGCTTAGTCAGGGGACTAGCCAGGGGGTACGAGCAGTACTTC
CASSLVRGLARGYEQYF
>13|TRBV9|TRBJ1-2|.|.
TGTGCCAGCAACAAGGACAGAGGCTATGGCTACACCTTC
CASNKDRGYGYTF
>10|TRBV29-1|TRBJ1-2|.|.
TGCAGCGTACGTATAGAGGGCTACACCTTC
CSVRIEGYTF
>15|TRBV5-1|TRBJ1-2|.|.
TGCGCCAGCAGCTACTCTGACAGAGCTAACTATGGCTACACCTTC
CASSYSDRANYGYTF
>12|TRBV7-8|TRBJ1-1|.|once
TGTGCCAGCAGCCCTGGAGGCCCTGGGGCTTTCTTT
CASSPGGPGAFF
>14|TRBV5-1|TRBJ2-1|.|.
TGCGCCAGCAGCCACCCCGGGACCGCCAATGAGCAGTTCTTC
CASSHPGTANEQFF
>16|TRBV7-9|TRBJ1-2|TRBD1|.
TGTGCCAGCAGCTTAGATTACGGGACAGGGAGCTATGGCTACACCTTC
CASSLDYGTGSYGYTF
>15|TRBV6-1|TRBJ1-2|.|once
TGTGCCAGCAGTGAAGACCACGGTTCTTACTATGGCTACACCTTC
CASSEDHGSYYGYTF
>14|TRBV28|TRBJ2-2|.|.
TGTGCCAGCAGTTTAGTATTGGGGGTCGGGGAGCTGTTTTTT
CASSLVLGVGELFF
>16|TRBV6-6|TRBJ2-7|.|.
TGTGCCAGCAGTTACGGGGACAGCGGGGGCTCCTACGAGCAGTACTTC
CASSYGDSGGSYEQYF
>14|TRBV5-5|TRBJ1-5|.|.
TGTGCCAGCAGCGTAGCAGGGTCGGATCAGCCCCAGCATTTT
CASSVAGSDQPQHF
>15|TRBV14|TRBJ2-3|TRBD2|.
TGTGCCAGCAGCCGAACGGCGGGAGGATTTGGGACGCAGTATTTT
CASSRTAGGFGTQYF
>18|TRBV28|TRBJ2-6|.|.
TGTGCCAGCAGTCGAGTAGGGGTAACAATGACTGGGGCCAACGTCCTGACTTTC
CASSRVGVTMTGANVLTF
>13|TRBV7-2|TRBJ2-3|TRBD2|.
TGTGCCAGCAGCTTAGATCATGGGACTAGCCAGTATTTT
CASSLDHGTSQYF
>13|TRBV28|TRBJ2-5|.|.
TGTGCCAGCAGTAAACAGAACCAGGAGACCCAGTACTTC
CASSKQNQETQYF
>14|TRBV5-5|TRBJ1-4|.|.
TGTGCCAGCAGCTTCTCCGGATTGGGAGAAAAACTGTTTTTT
CASSFSGLGEKLFF
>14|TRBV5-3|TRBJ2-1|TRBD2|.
TGTGCCACACGCCTAGGGACTAGCAACAATGAGCAGTTCTTC
CATRLGTSNNEQFF
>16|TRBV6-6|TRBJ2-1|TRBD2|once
TGTGCCAGCAGTTACTCTGATGCTAGCGGGTGGGATGAGCAGTTCTTC
CASSYSDASGWDEQFF
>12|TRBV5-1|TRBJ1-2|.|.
TGCGCCAGCAGCTCAGGGGAGCGTGGCTACACCTTC
CASSSGERGYTF
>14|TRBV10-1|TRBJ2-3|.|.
TGCGCCAGCAGTGACCAGAGAGTGGGAGATACGCAGTATTTT
CASSDQRVGDTQYF
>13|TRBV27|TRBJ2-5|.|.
TGTGCCAGCAGCCAGGGGAACCAAGAGACCCAGTACTTC
CASSQGNQETQYF
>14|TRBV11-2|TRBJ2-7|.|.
TGTGCCAGCAGCTGGGGGGGGGCCTCCTACGAGCAGTACTTC
CASSWGGASYEQYF
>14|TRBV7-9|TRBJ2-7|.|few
TGTGCCAGCAGCTCATCCAGGTGGGCCTACGAGCAGTACTTC
CASSSSRWAYEQYF
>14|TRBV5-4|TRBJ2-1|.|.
TGTGCCAGCAGCCGATCGCTACATGGCAATGAGCAGTTCTTC
CASSRSLHGNEQFF
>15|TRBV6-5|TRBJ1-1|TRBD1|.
TGTGCCAGCAGGACAGGGGGTATTTTGAACACTGAAGCTTTCTTT
CASRTGGILNTEAFF
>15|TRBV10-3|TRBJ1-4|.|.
TGTGCCATCAGTGGTCAGAAGGGGAAGTCTGAAAAACTGTTTTTT
CAISGQKGKSEKLFF
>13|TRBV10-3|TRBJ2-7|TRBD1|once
TGTGCCATCAACGGACAGGGGAGCTACGAGCAGTACTTC
CAINGQGSYEQYF
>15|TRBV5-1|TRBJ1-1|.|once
TGCGCCAGCAGCCTGCTGGGCGGGGGGAACACTGAAGCTTTCTTT
CASSLLGGGNTEAFF
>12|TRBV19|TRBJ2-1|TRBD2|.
TGTGCCAGTAGTTTAAGCGGGAGGGTTCGGTTCTTC
CASSLSGRVRFF
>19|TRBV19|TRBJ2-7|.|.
TGTGCCAGTAGTATCCGGAGGATTACGAGTGGGCTTCCCTCCTACGAGCAGTACTTC
CASSIRRITSGLPSYEQYF
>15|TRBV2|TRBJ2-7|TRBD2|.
TGTGCCAGCAGAGCGGGACTAGCGGGATTCTACGAGCAGTACTTC
CASRAGLAGFYEQYF
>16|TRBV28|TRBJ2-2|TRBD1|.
TGTGCCAGCAGCCCACCGGGACAGGGCAAGACCGGGGAGCTGTTTTTT
CASSPPGQGKTGELFF
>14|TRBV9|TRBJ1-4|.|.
TGTGCCAGCAGCCTTAGACAGGACGGGGTAAAACTGTTTTTT
CASSLRQDGVKLFF
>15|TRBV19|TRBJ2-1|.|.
TGTGCCAGTAGTCGTAACCGGGTTGAGTCCAATGAGCAGTTCTTC
CASSRNRVESNEQFF